The next 30 T cell receptor beta chains were all read from a single sample in a study of persistence of HIV-infected CD4 T cells. The libraries were made with immunoSEQ version 4 in survey mode. Sequencing used immunoSEQ multiplex PCR; TCRdb keeps in-frame clones, though not all of them. This table has around 48,000 clones, under 85% appearing once. The stimulus was lysate of CMV-infected fibroblasts, about 11 ug/mL. Memory cells lacking CD40L and CD69 with high CD45RO were sorted. Their antigen targets remain unknown. This specimen was CD4+ T cells sorted from PBMCs after 18-hour stimulation, taken from a patient who received antiretroviral therapy. All receptors derive from an adult man with HIV who was CMV-seropositive.

This clone was observed a handful of times. The genes are TRBV9 and TRBJ2-2, with D maybe TRBD1 (6 bases). V shed 0 bases and J shed 4 bases, with 13 bases lying between them. The germline gives CDR1 SGDLS, CDR2 YYNGEE. The CDR3 is 16 residues long. The CDR3 coding sequence is TGTGCCAGCAGCGTAGATCCAGGGGTACGCACCGGGGAGCTGTTTTTT. This encodes CASSVDPGVRTGELFF.

The chain recombines TRBV7-6 with TRBJ2-1; D may be TRBD2 (5 bases). This CDR3 is built from 13 residues. Germline V gives CDR1 SGHVS, CDR2 FNYEAQ. Trimming took 5 bases from V and 10 from J, leaving 15 bases between them. CDR3 loop: CASSEAVQREQFF. CDR3 nucleotide sequence: TGTGCCAGCAGCGAAGCCGTGCAGCGGGAGCAGTTCTTC.

CDR3 loop: CASSGEGAGGHPSTDTQYF. DNA for the CDR3: TGTGCCAGTAGTGGAGAGGGGGCGGGGGGGCACCCTAGCACAGATACGCAGTATTTT. The V gene is TRBV19, the J gene TRBJ2-3, with 9 bases that match TRBD2. With 5 bases clipped from V and 0 bases from J, the junction kept 15 bases outside the gene matches. This CDR3 is 19 amino acids long. Germline V CDR1 and CDR2: LNHDA, SQIVND (reference sequence).

This clone occurred a few times. The chain employs TRBV7-9 and TRBJ2-1, with TRBD2 matching 10 bases. This CDR3 is built from 17 residues. Germline CDR1 SEHNR, CDR2 FQNEAQ (reference sequence). V was pared by 0 bases and J by 6 bases, with 8 bases of the junction left unmatched. CDR3 bases: TGTGCCAGCAGCTTAGCGCCCGCTAGCGGGAGATCCAATGAGCAGTTCTTC. Translating it yields CASSLAPASGRSNEQFF.

V and J are TRBV5-1 and TRBJ1-1; D is possibly TRBD1 (6 bases). Between the trimmed V and J ends, which lost 4 bases and 7 bases, there was a span of 20 bases. Germline assignment: CDR1 SGHRS and CDR2 YFSETQ. The CDR3 totals 15 residues. Written as DNA, the CDR3 is TGCGCCAGCAGCCTAACGTCTCAGGGAGGGGGTGAAGCTTTCTTT. As protein: CASSLTSQGGGEAFF.

The gene calls are TRBV21-1 and TRBJ1-2. TRBV21-1 is tagged as a pseudogene. This CDR3 is built from 14 residues. This CDR3 reads CASSGAKTNYGYTF. In DNA, the CDR3 is TGTGCCAGCAGCGGCGCTAAGACTAACTATGGCTACACCTTC.

This chain uses TRBV20-1 with TRBJ1-1, with no clear D. Germline V gives CDR1 DFQATT, CDR2 SNEGSKA (reference sequence). Trimming shortened V by 6 bases and J by 1 base, and 6 bases separated the two germline ends. This CDR3 is 11 amino acids long. In DNA form, the CDR3 reads TGCAGTGCAAGCAAGAACACTGAAGCTTTCTTT. This encodes CSASKNTEAFF.

The chain recombines TRBV5-1 with TRBJ2-3, with D hard to call. The CDR3 is made up of 12 amino acids. Germline V gene sequence: CDR1 SGHRS, CDR2 YFSETQ. Deletions cut 5 bases from V and 0 bases from J, with 4 bases between. The CDR3 region has the DNA TGCGCCAGCAGGACTAGCACAGATACGCAGTATTTT. Translating it yields CASRTSTDTQYF. Full variable domain (rest looked up from reference TRBV5-1 and TRBJ2-3): KAGVTQTPRYLIKTRGQQVTLSCSPISGHRSVSWYQQTPGQGLQFLFEYFSETQRNKGNFPGRFSGRQFSNSRSEMNVSTLELGDSALYLCASRTSTDTQYFGPGTRLTVL.

The chain recombines TRBV6-5 with TRBJ2-7; D perhaps matches TRBD1 (6 bases). CDR3 length: 12 residues. Germline values: CDR1 MNHEY, CDR2 SVGAGI. V was shortened by 7 bases and J by 3 bases, with 10 bases between the two germline ends. As DNA, the CDR3 is TGTGCCAGCAAACCCAGGGGCTACGAGCAGTACTTC. Its protein is CASKPRGYEQYF.

This clone was seen a handful of times. The rearrangement links TRBV20-1 to TRBJ1-2; possible D gene TRBD1, 6 bases. The CDR3 has 12 amino acids. The V end lost 3 bases, the J end lost 5 bases, and 10 bases lay between the germline ends. The V gene's germline CDR1 is DFQATT and CDR2 SNEGSKA (reference sequence). CDR3 in amino acids: CSASLGAYGYTF. The CDR3 DNA sequence: TGCAGTGCTAGTTTGGGGGCTTATGGCTACACCTTC.

V and J are TRBV30 and TRBJ1-1; 10 bases are shared with TRBD1. The junction had 4 bases not matched to a gene; V was cut back by 4 bases and J by 8 bases. The CDR3 is made up of 12 amino acids. Germline CDR1 and CDR2: GTSNPN and SVGIG (reference sequence). The CDR3 coding sequence is TGTGCCTGGAACACGGACAGGGGGGAAGCTTTCTTT. Protein product: CAWNTDRGEAFF.

The chain employs TRBV14 and TRBJ2-7; D possibly corresponds to TRBD1 (5 bases). Germline-derived CDR1 and CDR2 are SGHDN and FVKESK. V was cut by 4 bases and J by 9 bases, with 22 bases left in between. The CDR3 totals 15 residues. This CDR3 reads CASSPALKGLEGQYF. In DNA, the CDR3 is TGTGCCAGCAGCCCAGCTCTAAAGGGGCTCGAAGGGCAGTACTTC.

J is TRBJ1-4 and V is TRBV6-1; 7 positions agree with TRBD1. V gave up 6 bases and J gave up 5 bases; unmatched junction bases: 0. The germline V gene has CDR1 MNHNS and CDR2 SASEGT. The CDR3 covers 12 residues. The CDR3 sequence: CASRTGNEKLFF. The CDR3 DNA is TGTGCCAGCAGGACAGGGAATGAAAAACTGTTTTTT.

This chain connects TRBV7-2 to TRBJ1-5; 7 bases match TRBD1. V was clipped by 4 bases and J by 2 bases; unmatched bases: 8. This CDR3 region has 16 residues. In germline, CDR1 is SGHTA, CDR2 FQGNSA. This CDR3 reads CASSWRQGRGNQPQHF. CDR3 DNA: TGTGCCAGCAGCTGGCGACAGGGCAGGGGCAATCAGCCCCAGCATTTT.

This chain connects TRBV5-5 to TRBJ2-7, with 7 positions matching TRBD1. The CDR3 consists of 15 residues. CDR1 and CDR2 (germline): SGHKS, YYEKEE (reference sequence). V was clipped by 0 bases and J by 1 base; unmatched bases: 4. The CDR3 region has the DNA TGTGCCAGCAGCTTGGAGACAGGGAGTTCCTACGAGCAGTACTTC. Translated, it gives CASSLETGSSYEQYF.

The V and J genes are TRBV27 and TRBJ2-3; no clear D. The CDR3 is made up of 12 amino acids. V lost 2 bases, J lost 1 base, and 1 base lay in between. Per the germline V gene, CDR1 is MNHEY and CDR2 is SMNVEV (reference sequence). The CDR3 DNA sequence: TGTGCCAGCAGTTTAGGCACAGATACGCAGTATTTT. Residues: CASSLGTDTQYF.

The rearrangement uses TRBV4-3 and TRBJ2-1; TRBD2 matches 7 bases. Germline-derived CDR1 and CDR2 are LGHNA and YSLEER. With 1 base clipped from V and 3 bases from J, the junction kept 15 bases outside the gene matches. This CDR3 has 19 residues. The CDR3 loop reads CASSQAYKAGRTHYNEQFF. In DNA, the CDR3 is TGCGCCAGCAGCCAAGCGTATAAAGCGGGAAGAACTCACTACAATGAGCAGTTCTTC.

This clone is a singleton in its sample. The chain is built from TRBV5-6 and TRBJ1-6, with a weak D call TRBD1 (6 bases). The CDR3 consists of 16 residues. Germline V gene data show CDR1 as SGHDT and CDR2 as YYEEEE. The ends were cut back, 1 base at V and 0 bases at J, with 8 bases in the middle. CDR3 sequence (DNA): TGTGCCAGCAGCTTGCGAGGGGGCTCCTATAATTCACCCCTCCACTTT. It specifies CASSLRGGSYNSPLHF. Full variable domain (remainder filled in from reference TRBV5-6 and TRBJ1-6): DAGVTQSPTHLIKTRGQQVTLRCSPKSGHDTVSWYQQALGQGPQFIFQYYEEEERQRGNFPDRFSGHQFPNYSSELNVNALLLGDSALYLCASSLRGGSYNSPLHFGNGTRLTVT.

This chain joins TRBV4-1 and TRBJ2-1; D not certain. V lost 0 bases and J lost 0, with 18 bases in between. This CDR3 is 19 amino acids long. Germline-derived CDR1 and CDR2 are MGHRA and YSYEKL. This chain's CDR3 is CASSQDPFISWSSYNEQFF. CDR3 DNA: TGCGCCAGCAGCCAAGATCCTTTTATCTCCTGGAGCTCCTACAATGAGCAGTTCTTC.

The rearrangement uses TRBV10-3 and TRBJ2-5; weak D call: TRBD2 (6 bases). V lost 0 bases to trimming and J lost 5 bases, with 16 bases between them. The V gene's germline CDR1 is ENHRY and CDR2 SYGVKD. The CDR3 consists of 16 residues. The CDR3 bases are TGTGCCATCAGTGAGTCGACTCACGTAAGCGGGGAGACCCAGTACTTC. This gives the protein CAISESTHVSGETQYF.

This clone occurred once. The chain recombines TRBV4-2 with TRBJ2-7; 10 nucleotides match TRBD2. Per germline, CDR1 LGHNA and CDR2 YNFKEQ. This CDR3 comprises 16 residues. The V gene end was trimmed by 4 bases and the J gene end by 5 bases; junction bases not matched to a gene: 11. The CDR3 sequence: CASSRGEASGRDEQYF. DNA of the CDR3: TGTGCCAGCAGCCGCGGAGAAGCAAGCGGGAGGGACGAGCAGTACTTC.

The V call is TRBV18, the J call TRBJ2-1; possibly TRBD2 for D (6 bases). CDR3 length: 18 residues. The V end was cut by 1 base, the J end by 0 bases, with 16 bases between. CDR1 is KGHSH, CDR2 LQKENI, per germline. CDR3 residues: CASSPRFTGGTSYNEQFF. The DNA of the CDR3 is TGTGCCAGCTCACCACGATTCACGGGCGGGACCTCCTACAATGAGCAGTTCTTC.

CDR3 nucleotides: TGTGCCAGCAGTTCCCGAGGACAGGGAAACAATCAGCCCCAGCATTTT. Translating it yields CASSSRGQGNNQPQHF. This chain connects TRBV27 to TRBJ1-5, with TRBD1 matching 8 bases. Germline CDR1 and CDR2: MNHEY and SMNVEV (reference sequence). The ends lost 4 bases at V and 3 bases at J; junction bases unmatched: 8. There are 16 residues in the CDR3.

The chain employs TRBV27 and TRBJ2-7; 11 positions agree with TRBD1. The V and J ends lost 5 bases and 7 bases, in that order; junction bases with no gene match: 10. CDR1 is MNHEY, CDR2 SMNVEV, per germline (reference sequence). This CDR3 is built from 15 residues. CDR3 protein: CASSPNPGTGGEQYF. In DNA, the CDR3 is TGTGCCAGCAGTCCCAATCCCGGGACAGGGGGTGAGCAGTACTTC.

This chain joins TRBV15 and TRBJ1-1; 8 bases are a match to TRBD1. J was trimmed by 0 bases and V by 0 bases; bases with no gene match: 12. The length of the CDR3 is 19 residues. CDR1 is LNHNV and CDR2 is YYDKDF in the germline V gene (reference sequence). CDR3 protein: CATSRDSPGGYVLNTEAFF. CDR3 bases: TGTGCCACCAGCAGAGATTCGCCAGGGGGCTACGTCTTGAACACTGAAGCTTTCTTT.

The rearrangement uses TRBV5-4 and TRBJ2-5, with 8 bases that match TRBD2. V shed 6 bases and J 4 bases; nucleotides not matched to a gene: 8. Looked up from germline, CDR1 is SGHNT and CDR2 is YYREEE (reference sequence). This CDR3 comprises 14 residues. CDR3 sequence (DNA): TGTGCCAGCACCTTCCGGGGGGGTGGAGAGACCCAGTACTTC. Amino acids: CASTFRGGGETQYF.

The CDR3 nucleotides read TGTGCCAGCAGGGCTGATTATAGCAATCAGCCCCAGCATTTT. This translates into CASRADYSNQPQHF. The rearrangement uses TRBV7-8 and TRBJ1-5; D gene ambiguous. V lost 6 bases to trimming and J lost 0 bases, with 9 bases between them. The germline V gene has CDR1 SGHVS and CDR2 FQNEAQ. The CDR3 extends over 14 amino acids.

V gene TRBV29-1 combines with J gene TRBJ2-3; D is perhaps TRBD2 (5 bases). CDR3 length equals 13 residues. Germline V gene lookup returns CDR1 SQVTM and CDR2 ANQGSEA. Trimming removed 4 bases from V and 2 bases from J, with 10 bases in between. CDR3 nucleotide sequence: TGCAGCGTTGCGATGGACTTCACAGATACGCAGTATTTT. It specifies CSVAMDFTDTQYF.

The rearrangement uses TRBV10-2 and TRBJ1-1; no definite D call. The V and J ends lost 4 bases and 1 base respectively, with 10 bases between them. The germline V gene has CDR1 WSHSY and CDR2 SAAADI. The CDR3 is made up of 14 amino acids. The CDR3 DNA reads as TGCGCCAGCAGTGTAAGCGGCCAGAACACTGAAGCTTTCTTT. It is translated as CASSVSGQNTEAFF.

The genes are TRBV7-2 and TRBJ1-1, with D unclear. This CDR3 is built from 13 residues. Trimming left V 5 bases short and J 0 bases short, with 7 bases between. Germline CDR1 SGHTA, CDR2 FQGNSA. CDR3 amino acids: CASSDQMNTEAFF. In nucleotides, the CDR3 is TGTGCCAGCAGCGACCAAATGAACACTGAAGCTTTCTTT.